Presented here are 2 T cell receptor beta chains from one specimen sequenced in a study of blood T cell repertoires in COVID-19 (dated by TCRdb to 2020 to 2021). Library generation was performed with the immunoSEQ multiplex PCR assay. This immuneACCESS table, as held by TCRdb, lists in-frame sequences with V and J called but not all clones. Of the missing ones, under half trace to an unresolved V gene in checked studies; the others have no known cause. The sample includes approximately 120,000 clones, with roughly 79% observed a single time. 10% to 13% of the sample lies in the top ten. The sequenced sample was peripheral blood. Source of these receptors: a human donor in a cohort sampled during active COVID-19.

V is TRBV19 and J is TRBJ1-1, with D tentatively TRBD1 (5 bases). Trimming took off 3 bases at V and 2 bases at J, with 10 bases between the two ends. CDR1 and CDR2 from the germline V gene are LNHDA and SQIVND (reference sequence). This CDR3 comprises 14 residues. CDR3 nucleotides: TGTGCCAGTAGTATGGCAGGGACTAACACTGAAGCTTTCTTT. As protein: CASSMAGTNTEAFF.

The V call is TRBV6-5, the J call TRBJ1-2, with unresolved D. There are 15 residues in the CDR3. V was trimmed by 6 bases and J by 6 bases, leaving 20 bases between them. Germline V gene lookup returns CDR1 MNHEY and CDR2 SVGAGI. The CDR3 DNA reads TGTGCCAGCAGGACGGCCGGGTCAGCGGAGAATGGCTACACCTTC. Translated, it gives CASRTAGSAENGYTF.